These T cell receptor beta chains were read from a single sample in a study of metastatic and nonmetastatic thyroid tumors. Using MiXCR, TCRdb re-called clones from the PCR reads. The sample has over 10,000 clones; 20% to 25% are singletons. The source material was blood. Source of these receptors: a female donor with papillary thyroid cancer or a benign thyroid nodule (not recorded which). Some clones in this sample may be carry-over from other donors' samples. CDR3s include the opening cysteine and the closing phenylalanine or tryptophan.

TRBJ2-7,TRBV11-1,CASSFSGTIGGDEQYF
TRBJ1-2,TRBV5-1,CASSPGQSYGYTF
TRBJ2-6,TRBV11-2,CASSPSGLAGPYGANVLTF
TRBJ2-1,TRBV28,CASTMGLAAYNEQFF
TRBJ2-2,TRBV6-1,CASSGLAGDTGELFF
TRBJ2-1,TRBV20-1,CSARPEGTGRHNEQFF
TRBJ2-5,TRBV18,CASSPPRPLETQYF
TRBJ2-5,TRBV12-3/TRBV12-4,CASSPSGGRETQYF
TRBJ2-3,TRBV27,CASSPGPQADTQYF
TRBJ1-5,TRBV28,CASSFLTSGTGGREQPQHF
TRBJ2-2,TRBV12-3/TRBV12-4,CASIRGLFTGELFF
TRBJ2-7,TRBV3-1,CASSQESGGAYEQYF
TRBJ2-7,TRBV10-3,CAISGQGGVWRYEQYF